This T cell receptor (beta chain) was recovered during a study of PD-1 blockade in classical Hodgkin lymphoma. Between the trimmed V and J ends, which lost 1 base and 3 bases, there was a span of 9 bases. CDR1 is SSHAT, CDR2 FNYEAQ, per germline (reference sequence). The CDR3 is 15 residues long. The protocol was immunoSEQ multiplex PCR, while the TCRdb copy is restricted to in-frame clones and leaves out a portion. Here the sample spans about 21,000 clones, 70% to 85% being singletons. Following autologous stem cell transplantation, relapse occurred in every patient, and exposure to brentuximab vedotin varied. Points on this clone: Its antigen remains unidentified.

Broader study findings: By C4D1, CD4+ diversity increased significantly, especially in complete responders. Patients with an early start, nivolumab under 1 year after ASCT, were excluded.

The sequenced sample was peripheral blood mononuclear cells (PBMCs), obtained at baseline. This chain links TRBV7-7 with TRBJ2-2; unclear D gene. The sequence was obtained from a human donor with classical Hodgkin lymphoma. The CDR3 region is CASSLGGPYTGELFF. The CDR3 DNA reads as TGTGCCAGCAGCTTAGGAGGACCATACACCGGGGAGCTGTTTTTT.